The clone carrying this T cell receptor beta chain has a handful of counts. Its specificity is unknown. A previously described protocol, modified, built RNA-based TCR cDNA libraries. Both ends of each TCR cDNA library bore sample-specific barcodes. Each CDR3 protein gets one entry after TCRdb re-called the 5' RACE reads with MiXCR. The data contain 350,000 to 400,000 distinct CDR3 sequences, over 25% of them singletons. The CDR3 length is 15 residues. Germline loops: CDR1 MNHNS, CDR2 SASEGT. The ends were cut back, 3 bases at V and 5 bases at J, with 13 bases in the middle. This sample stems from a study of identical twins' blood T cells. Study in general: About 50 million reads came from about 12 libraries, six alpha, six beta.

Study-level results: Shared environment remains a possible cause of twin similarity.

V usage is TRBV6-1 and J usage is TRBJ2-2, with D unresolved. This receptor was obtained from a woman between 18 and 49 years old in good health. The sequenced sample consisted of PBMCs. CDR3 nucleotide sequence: TGTGCCAGCAGTGAGGGAAGGGTCCAAACCGGGGAGCTGTTTTTT. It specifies CASSEGRVQTGELFF.